The rows below give T cell receptor beta chains drawn from one sample of a study of shared clonotypes between healthy human individuals. Using immunoSEQ multiplex PCR, the repertoire was profiled, and TCRdb retains in-frame clones only, with some absent. In the table there are some 490,000 clones, 70% to 80% of which are singletons. The sequencing sample was made of PBMCs. The receptors originated from a woman between 40 and 55 years old in good health. Some clones in this sample may be carry-over from other donors' samples. The conserved cysteine and the conserved F or W are not part of the CDR3 here.

cdr3_aa,v_call,j_call
ASSLRSLQDTQY,TRBV7-9,TRBJ2-3
ASRKAGGPTGELF,TRBV7-3,TRBJ2-2
ASRGTGQTKTGTQY,TRBV2,TRBJ2-5
ASSLEGTLSYNEQF,TRBV5-1,TRBJ2-1
ASSLSGGTGANEQF,TRBV27,TRBJ2-1
ASNGRDRGSNEQY,TRBV28,TRBJ2-7
ASSLDRLATNEQF,TRBV11-2,TRBJ2-1
SVEVRIRTELYEQY,TRBV29-1,TRBJ2-7
ASSQGDSSHPREQY,TRBV4-3,TRBJ2-5
ASSHGAGTNTGELF,TRBV2,TRBJ2-2
ASSLAGTSGYNEQF,TRBV5-6,TRBJ2-1
ATSRDLRGTNTGELF,TRBV15,TRBJ2-2
ATSRDLSRRAGNTIY,TRBV15,TRBJ1-3